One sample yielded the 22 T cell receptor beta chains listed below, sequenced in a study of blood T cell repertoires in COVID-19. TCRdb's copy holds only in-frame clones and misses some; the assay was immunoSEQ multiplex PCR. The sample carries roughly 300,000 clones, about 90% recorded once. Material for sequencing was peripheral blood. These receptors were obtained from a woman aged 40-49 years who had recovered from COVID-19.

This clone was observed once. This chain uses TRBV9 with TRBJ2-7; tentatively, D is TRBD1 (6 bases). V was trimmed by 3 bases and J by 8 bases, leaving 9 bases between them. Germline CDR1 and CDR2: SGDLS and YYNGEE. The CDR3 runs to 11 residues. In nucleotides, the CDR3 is TGTGCCAGCAGCGGAGGGGGTCAGCAGTACTTC. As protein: CASSGGGQQYF.

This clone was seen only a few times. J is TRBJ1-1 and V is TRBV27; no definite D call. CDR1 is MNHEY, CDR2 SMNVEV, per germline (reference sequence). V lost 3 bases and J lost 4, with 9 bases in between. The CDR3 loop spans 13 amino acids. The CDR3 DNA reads TGTGCCAGCAGTTTCTGGAGCACCACTGAAGCTTTCTTT. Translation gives CASSFWSTTEAFF.

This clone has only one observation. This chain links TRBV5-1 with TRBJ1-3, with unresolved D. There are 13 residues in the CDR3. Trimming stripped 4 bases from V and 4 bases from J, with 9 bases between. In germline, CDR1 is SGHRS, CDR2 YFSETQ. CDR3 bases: TGCGCCAGCAGCGAAACACCCGGAAACACCATATATTTT. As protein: CASSETPGNTIYF.

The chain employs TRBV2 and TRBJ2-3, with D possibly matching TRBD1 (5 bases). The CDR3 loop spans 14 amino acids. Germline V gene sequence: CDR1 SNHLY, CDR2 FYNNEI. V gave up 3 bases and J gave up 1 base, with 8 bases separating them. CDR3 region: CASSDREGTDTQYF. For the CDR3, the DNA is TGTGCCAGCAGTGACAGGGAAGGCACAGATACGCAGTATTTT.

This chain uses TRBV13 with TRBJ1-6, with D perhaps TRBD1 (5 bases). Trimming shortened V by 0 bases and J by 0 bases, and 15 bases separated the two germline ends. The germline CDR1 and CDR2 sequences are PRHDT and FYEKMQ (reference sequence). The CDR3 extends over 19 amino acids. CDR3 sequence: CASSLGRVISSSYNSPLHF. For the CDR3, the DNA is TGTGCCAGCAGCTTAGGCAGGGTAATCTCGAGCTCCTATAATTCACCCCTCCACTTT.

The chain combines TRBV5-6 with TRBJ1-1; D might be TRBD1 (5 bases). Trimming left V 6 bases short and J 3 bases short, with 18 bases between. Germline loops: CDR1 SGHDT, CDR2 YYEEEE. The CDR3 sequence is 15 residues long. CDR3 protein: CASTDPRLGDTEAFF. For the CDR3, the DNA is TGTGCCAGCACCGACCCCAGGTTAGGGGACACTGAAGCTTTCTTT.

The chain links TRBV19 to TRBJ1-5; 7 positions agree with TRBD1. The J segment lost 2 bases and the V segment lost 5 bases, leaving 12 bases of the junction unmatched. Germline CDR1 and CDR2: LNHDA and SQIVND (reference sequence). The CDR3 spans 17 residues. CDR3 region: CASSDPRGGAGNQPQHF. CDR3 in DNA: TGTGCCAGTAGTGATCCGAGAGGGGGCGCGGGCAATCAGCCCCAGCATTTT.

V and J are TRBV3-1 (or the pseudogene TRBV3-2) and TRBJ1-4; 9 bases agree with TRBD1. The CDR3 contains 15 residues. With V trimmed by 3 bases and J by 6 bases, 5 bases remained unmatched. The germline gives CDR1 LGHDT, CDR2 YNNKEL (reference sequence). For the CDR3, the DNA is TGTGCCAGCAGCCAGGCCGGGACAGGGTATGAAAAACTGTTTTTT. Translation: CASSQAGTGYEKLFF.

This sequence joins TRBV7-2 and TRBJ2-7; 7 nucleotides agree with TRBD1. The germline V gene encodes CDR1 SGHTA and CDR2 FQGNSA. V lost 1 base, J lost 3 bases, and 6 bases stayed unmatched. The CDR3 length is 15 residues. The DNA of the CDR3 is TGTGCCAGCAGCTTAGGCCGGGACAGCTTCTACGAGCAGTACTTC. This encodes CASSLGRDSFYEQYF.

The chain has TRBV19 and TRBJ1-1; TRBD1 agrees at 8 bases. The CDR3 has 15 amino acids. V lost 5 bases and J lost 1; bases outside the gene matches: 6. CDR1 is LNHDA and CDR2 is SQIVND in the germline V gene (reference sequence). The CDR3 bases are TGTGCCAGTAGTGCCCGGGGACAGGCGAACACTGAAGCTTTCTTT. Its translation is CASSARGQANTEAFF.

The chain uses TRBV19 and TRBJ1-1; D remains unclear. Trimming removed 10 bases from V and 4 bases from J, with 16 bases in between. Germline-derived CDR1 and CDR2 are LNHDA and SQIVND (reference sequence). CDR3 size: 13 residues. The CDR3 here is CATSQQSGTEAFF. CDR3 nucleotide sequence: TGTGCCACCTCTCAACAGAGCGGCACTGAAGCTTTCTTT. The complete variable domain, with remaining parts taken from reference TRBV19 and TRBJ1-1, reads DGGITQSPKYLFRKEGQNVTLSCEQNLNHDAMYWYRQDPGQGLRLIYYSQIVNDFQKGDIAEGYSVSREKKESFPLTVTSAQKNPTAFYLCATSQQSGTEAFFGQGTRLTVV.

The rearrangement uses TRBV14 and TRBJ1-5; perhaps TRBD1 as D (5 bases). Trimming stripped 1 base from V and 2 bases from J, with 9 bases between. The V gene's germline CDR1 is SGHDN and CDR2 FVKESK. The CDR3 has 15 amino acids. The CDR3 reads CASSQGRVGNQPQHF. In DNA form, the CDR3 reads TGTGCCAGCAGCCAAGGCAGGGTTGGCAATCAGCCCCAGCATTTT.

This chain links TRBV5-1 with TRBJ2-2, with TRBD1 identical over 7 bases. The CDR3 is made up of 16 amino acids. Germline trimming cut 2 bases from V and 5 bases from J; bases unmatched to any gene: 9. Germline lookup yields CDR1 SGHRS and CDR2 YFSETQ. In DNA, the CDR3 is TGCGCCAGCAGCTTCGACAGGGAAAGTGAAACCGGGGAGCTGTTTTTT. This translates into CASSFDRESETGELFF.

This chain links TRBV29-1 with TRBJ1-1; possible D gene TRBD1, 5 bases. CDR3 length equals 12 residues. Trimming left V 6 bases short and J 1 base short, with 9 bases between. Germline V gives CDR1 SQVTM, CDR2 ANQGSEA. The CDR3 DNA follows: TGCAGCGTGGATGACAGGAACACTGAAGCTTTCTTT. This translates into CSVDDRNTEAFF.

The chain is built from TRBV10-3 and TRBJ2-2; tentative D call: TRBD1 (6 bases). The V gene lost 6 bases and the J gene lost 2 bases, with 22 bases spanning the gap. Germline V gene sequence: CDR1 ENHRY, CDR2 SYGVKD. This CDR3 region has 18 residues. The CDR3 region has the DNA TGTGCCATCAGCCGACTCACAGGGAATTCCATCAACACCGGGGAGCTGTTTTTT. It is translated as CAISRLTGNSINTGELFF.

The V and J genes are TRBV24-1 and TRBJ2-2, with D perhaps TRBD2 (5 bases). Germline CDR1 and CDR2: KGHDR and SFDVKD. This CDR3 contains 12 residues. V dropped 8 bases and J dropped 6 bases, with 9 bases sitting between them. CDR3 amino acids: CATMGDPGELFF. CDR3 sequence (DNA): TGTGCCACCATGGGAGACCCCGGGGAGCTGTTTTTT.

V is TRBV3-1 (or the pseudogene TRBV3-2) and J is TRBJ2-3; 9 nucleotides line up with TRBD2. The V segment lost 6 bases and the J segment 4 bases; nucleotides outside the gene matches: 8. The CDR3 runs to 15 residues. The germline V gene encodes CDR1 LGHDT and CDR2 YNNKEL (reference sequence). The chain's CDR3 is CASSRKRLAADTQYF. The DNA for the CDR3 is TGTGCCAGCAGTCGCAAAAGACTAGCGGCAGATACGCAGTATTTT.

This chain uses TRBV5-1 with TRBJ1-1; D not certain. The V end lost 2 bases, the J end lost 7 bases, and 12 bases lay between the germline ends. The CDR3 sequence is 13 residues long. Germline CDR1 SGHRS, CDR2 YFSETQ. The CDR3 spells CASSLLRGYEAFF. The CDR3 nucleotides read TGCGCCAGCAGCTTACTACGGGGTTATGAAGCTTTCTTT.

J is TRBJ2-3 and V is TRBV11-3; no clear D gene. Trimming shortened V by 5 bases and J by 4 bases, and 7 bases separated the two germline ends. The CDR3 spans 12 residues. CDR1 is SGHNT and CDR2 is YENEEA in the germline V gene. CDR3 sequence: CASSVYPDTQYF. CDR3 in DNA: TGTGCCAGCAGCGTTTATCCAGATACGCAGTATTTT.

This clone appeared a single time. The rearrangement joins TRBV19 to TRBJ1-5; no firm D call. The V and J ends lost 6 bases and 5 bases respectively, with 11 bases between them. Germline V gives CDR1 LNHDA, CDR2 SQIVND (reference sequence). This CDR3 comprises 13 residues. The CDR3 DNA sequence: TGTGCCAGTAGGCCCCGGGGTGATCAGCCCCAGCATTTT. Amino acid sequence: CASRPRGDQPQHF.

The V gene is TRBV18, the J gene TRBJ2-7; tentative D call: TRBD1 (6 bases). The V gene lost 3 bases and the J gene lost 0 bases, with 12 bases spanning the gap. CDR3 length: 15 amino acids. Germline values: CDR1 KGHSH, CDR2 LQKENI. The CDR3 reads CASSPNWDNSYEQYF. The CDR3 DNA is TGTGCCAGCTCACCGAATTGGGACAACTCCTACGAGCAGTACTTC.

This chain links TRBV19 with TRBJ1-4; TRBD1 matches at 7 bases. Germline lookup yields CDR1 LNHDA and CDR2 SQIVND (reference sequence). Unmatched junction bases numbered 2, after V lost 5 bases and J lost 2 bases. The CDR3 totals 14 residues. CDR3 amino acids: CASSPGQTNEKLFF. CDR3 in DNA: TGTGCCAGTAGTCCGGGACAGACTAATGAAAAACTGTTTTTT.